The source of this T cell receptor beta chain is a study of cytomegalovirus exposure and HLA in healthy donors. The PCR used 60 Vbeta and 13 Jbeta primers. Sequencing used immunoSEQ multiplex PCR; TCRdb keeps in-frame clones, though not all of them. The sample shows around 150,000 clones, nearly 80% of them seen only once. Points on this clone: Its antigen is as yet unknown.

General study results and limits: Reports credit the classifier with highly specific, highly sensitive diagnosis of cytomegalovirus status. Previously analyzed data showed that most TCR beta V segments were productive at a frequency of about 90% or about 30%. It emerged from a later analysis that several of the most significant clusters appeared to be linked to common viral pathogens.

CDR1 SGHTA and CDR2 FQGNSA come from the germline V gene. The CDR3 runs to 14 residues. V shed 2 bases, J shed 3 bases, and the junction held 3 bases outside the gene matches. This receptor was identified in a woman aged 45-65 years in good health and CMV-seropositive. Sequences were obtained from PBMCs. J is TRBJ2-7 and V is TRBV7-2; 8 nucleotides line up with TRBD1. The CDR3 region is CASSLQGAIYEQYF. Here the CDR3 DNA reads TGTGCCAGCAGCTTACAGGGGGCCATCTACGAGCAGTACTTC.